This entry describes one T cell receptor beta chain. Its antigen is currently unknown. A much larger clone is a single base away; this may be a read error. These data are taken from a study of molecular identifiers for immune sequencing clone quantification. J was trimmed by 8 bases and V by 5 bases; bases with no gene match: 3. Germline-derived CDR1 and CDR2 are MNHEY and SMNVEV (reference sequence). CDR3 length equals 12 residues. Using its own MiXCR run on the PCR reads, TCRdb lists one record per CDR3 protein. The sample holds over 85,000 distinct CDR3 sequences, around 27% seen once. Findings and limits, study-wide: Spiked TCR RNA from one Jurkat cell reportedly showed up when mixed among some 1 million naive cells. The study found clones above 20 RNA copies held over 98% of effector molecules and under 1% in naive cells.

This rearrangement joins TRBV27 to TRBJ1-1; TRBD1 matches 9 bases. The receptor was derived from a human donor in good health. Some libraries in this study had Jurkat cell RNA spiked in. Source material: naive CD8+ T cells from blood, with Jurkat cell RNA spiked in. Subset defined: FACS-sorted CD8+CD4-CCR7+CD45RA+ naive T cells. In nucleotides, the CDR3 is TGTGCCAGCAGTAACACAGGGGGCGAAGCTTTCTTT. Translation gives CASSNTGGEAFF.